This T cell receptor beta chain was obtained from a study of cytomegalovirus exposure and HLA in healthy donors. Study summary: Among 150 million to 200 million T cells, an earlier analysis found 117 million unique TCR beta sequences.

Study-wide findings and caveats: A later look showed TCR association rates differing by HLA locus, highest for DRB1 and lowest for HLA-C.

The CDR3 runs 14 residues. Trimming shortened V by 3 bases and J by 7 bases, and 13 bases separated the two germline ends. Germline V gene lookup returns CDR1 KGHSH and CDR2 LQKENI. PCR primers comprised 60 Vbeta and 13 Jbeta primers. Generated by immunoSEQ multiplex PCR, the TCRdb table keeps only in-frame clones and is missing some. The sample is made up of about 79,000 clones, and the top ten hold roughly 5% of it. Turning to this clone: Its antigen is not known.

This TCR came from a man aged 30 to 45 in good health and CMV-seronegative. Sequences were obtained from PBMCs. V usage is TRBV18 and J usage is TRBJ2-1; D ambiguous. CDR3 protein: CASSPLVTENEQFF. For the CDR3, the DNA is TGTGCCAGCTCACCTTTGGTAACAGAGAATGAGCAGTTCTTC.